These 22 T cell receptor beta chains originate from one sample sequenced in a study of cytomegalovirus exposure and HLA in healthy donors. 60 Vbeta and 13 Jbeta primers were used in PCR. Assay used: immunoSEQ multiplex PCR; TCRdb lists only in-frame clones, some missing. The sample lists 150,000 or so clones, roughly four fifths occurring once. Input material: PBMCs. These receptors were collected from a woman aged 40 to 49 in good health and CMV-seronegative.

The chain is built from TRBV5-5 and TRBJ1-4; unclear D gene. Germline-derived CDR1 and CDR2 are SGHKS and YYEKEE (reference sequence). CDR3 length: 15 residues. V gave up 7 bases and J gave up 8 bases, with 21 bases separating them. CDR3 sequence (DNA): TGTGCCAGCGGTCCCGGGAAAGAACTACTCGAAAAACTGTTTTTT. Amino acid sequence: CASGPGKELLEKLFF.

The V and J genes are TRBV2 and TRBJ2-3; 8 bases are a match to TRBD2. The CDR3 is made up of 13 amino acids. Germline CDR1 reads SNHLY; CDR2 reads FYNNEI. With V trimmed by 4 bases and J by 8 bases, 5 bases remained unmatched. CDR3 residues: CASSGGGGSTQYF. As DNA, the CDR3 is TGTGCCAGCAGTGGGGGCGGGGGGAGTACGCAGTATTTT.

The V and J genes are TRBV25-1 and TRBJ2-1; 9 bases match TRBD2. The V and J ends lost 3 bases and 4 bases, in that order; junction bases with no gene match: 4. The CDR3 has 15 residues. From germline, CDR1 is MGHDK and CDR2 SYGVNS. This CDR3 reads CASSDRLAAYNEQFF. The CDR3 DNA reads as TGTGCCAGCAGTGATAGACTAGCGGCGTACAATGAGCAGTTCTTC.

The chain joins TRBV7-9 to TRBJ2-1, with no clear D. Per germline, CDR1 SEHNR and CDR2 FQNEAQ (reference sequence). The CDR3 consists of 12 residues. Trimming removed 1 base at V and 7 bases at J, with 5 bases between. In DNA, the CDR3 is TGTGCCAGCAGCTTAGTCAGAAATGAGCAGTTCTTC. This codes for CASSLVRNEQFF.

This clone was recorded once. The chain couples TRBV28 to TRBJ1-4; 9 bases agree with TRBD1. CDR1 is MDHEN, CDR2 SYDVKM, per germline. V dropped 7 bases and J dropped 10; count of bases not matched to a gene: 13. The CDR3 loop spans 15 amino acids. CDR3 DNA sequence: TGTGCCAGCACCTACCAGGGACAGGGAGGGAGAAAACTGTTTTTT. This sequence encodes CASTYQGQGGRKLFF.

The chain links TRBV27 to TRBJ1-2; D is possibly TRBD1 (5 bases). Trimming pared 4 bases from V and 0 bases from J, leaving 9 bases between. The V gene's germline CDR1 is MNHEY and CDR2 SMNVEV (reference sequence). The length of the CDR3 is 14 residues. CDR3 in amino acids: CASSSTVANYGYTF. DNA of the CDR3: TGTGCCAGCAGTTCGACAGTCGCTAACTATGGCTACACCTTC.

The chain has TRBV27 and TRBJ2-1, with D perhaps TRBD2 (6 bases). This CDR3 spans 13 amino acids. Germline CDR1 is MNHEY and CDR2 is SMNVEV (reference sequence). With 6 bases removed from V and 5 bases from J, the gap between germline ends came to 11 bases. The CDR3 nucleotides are TGTGCCAGCAGAGGGACTCTTCACAATGAGCAGTTCTTC. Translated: CASRGTLHNEQFF.

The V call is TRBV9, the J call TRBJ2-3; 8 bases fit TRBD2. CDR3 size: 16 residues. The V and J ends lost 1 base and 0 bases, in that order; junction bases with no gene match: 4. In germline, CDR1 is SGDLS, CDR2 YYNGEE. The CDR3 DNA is TGTGCCAGCAGCGTATGGGCGGGGGGTAGCACAGATACGCAGTATTTT. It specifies CASSVWAGGSTDTQYF. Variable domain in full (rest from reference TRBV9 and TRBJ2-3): DSGVTQTPKHLITATGQRVTLRCSPRSGDLSVYWYQQSLDQGLQFLIQYYNGEERAKGNILERFSAQQFPDLHSELNLSSLELGDSALYFCASSVWAGGSTDTQYFGPGTRLTVL.

CDR3 loop: CASSIQGNSPLHF. DNA of the CDR3: TGTGCCAGTAGTATCCAGGGTAATTCACCCCTCCACTTT. This chain joins TRBV19 and TRBJ1-6; maybe TRBD1 (5 bases). Trimming removed 3 bases at V and 6 bases at J, with 6 bases between. The germline V gene has CDR1 LNHDA and CDR2 SQIVND (reference sequence). CDR3 length: 13 residues.

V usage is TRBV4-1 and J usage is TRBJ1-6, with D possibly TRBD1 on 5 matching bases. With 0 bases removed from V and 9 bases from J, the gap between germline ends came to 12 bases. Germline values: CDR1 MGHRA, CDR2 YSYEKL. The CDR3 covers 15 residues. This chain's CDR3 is CASSQEGRTSSPLHF. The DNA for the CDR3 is TGCGCCAGCAGCCAAGAGGGCAGGACAAGTTCACCCCTCCACTTT.

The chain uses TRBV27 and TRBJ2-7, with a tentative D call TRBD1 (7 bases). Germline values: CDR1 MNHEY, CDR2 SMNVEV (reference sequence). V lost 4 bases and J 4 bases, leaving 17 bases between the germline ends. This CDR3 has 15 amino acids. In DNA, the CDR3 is TGTGCCAGCAGTTCAGGGGGAGGTCCGCCTTACGAGCAGTACTTC. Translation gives CASSSGGGPPYEQYF.

Here the CDR3 reads CASSGSARPPFGNIQYF. The CDR3 region has the DNA TGTGCCAGCAGTGGGTCGGCCAGGCCGCCTTTTGGAAACATTCAGTACTTC. The genes are TRBV6-7 and TRBJ2-4; no reliable D call. TRBV6-7 is designated an ORF whose function remains uncertain. The CDR3 extends over 17 amino acids. V shed 5 bases and J shed 6 bases, with 23 bases lying between them.

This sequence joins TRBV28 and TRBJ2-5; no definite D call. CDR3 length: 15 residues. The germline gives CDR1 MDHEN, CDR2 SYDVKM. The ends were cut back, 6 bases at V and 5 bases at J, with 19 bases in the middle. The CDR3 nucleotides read TGTGCCAGCAGCGGTTGGAGCTACCAAAGGGAGACCCAGTACTTC. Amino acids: CASSGWSYQRETQYF.

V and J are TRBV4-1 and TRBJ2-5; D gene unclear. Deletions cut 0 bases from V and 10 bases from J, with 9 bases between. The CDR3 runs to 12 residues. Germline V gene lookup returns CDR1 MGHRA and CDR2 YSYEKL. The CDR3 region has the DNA TGCGCCAGCAGCCAAGATTTCCAGGTCCAGTACTTC. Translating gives CASSQDFQVQYF.

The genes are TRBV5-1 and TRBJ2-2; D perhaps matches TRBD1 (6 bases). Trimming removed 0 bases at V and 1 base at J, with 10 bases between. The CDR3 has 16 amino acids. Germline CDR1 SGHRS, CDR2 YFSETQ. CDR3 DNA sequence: TGCGCCAGCAGCTTGGTTCCAGGGGTGAACACCGGGGAGCTGTTTTTT. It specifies CASSLVPGVNTGELFF.

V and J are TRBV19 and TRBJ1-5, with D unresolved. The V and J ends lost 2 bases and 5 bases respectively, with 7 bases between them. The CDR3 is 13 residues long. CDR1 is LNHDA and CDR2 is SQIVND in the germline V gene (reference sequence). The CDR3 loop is CASSIIRYQPQHF. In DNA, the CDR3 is TGTGCCAGTAGTATAATCAGGTATCAGCCCCAGCATTTT.

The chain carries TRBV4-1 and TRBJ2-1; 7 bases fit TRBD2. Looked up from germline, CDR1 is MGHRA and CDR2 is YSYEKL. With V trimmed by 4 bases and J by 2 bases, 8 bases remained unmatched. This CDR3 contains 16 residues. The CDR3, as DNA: TGCGCCAGCAGCCGCTCCGGGACTACTCCCTACAATGAGCAGTTCTTC. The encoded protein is CASSRSGTTPYNEQFF.

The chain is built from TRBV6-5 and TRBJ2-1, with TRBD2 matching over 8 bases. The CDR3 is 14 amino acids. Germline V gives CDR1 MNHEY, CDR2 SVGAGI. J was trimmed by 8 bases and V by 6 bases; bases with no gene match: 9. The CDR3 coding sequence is TGTGCCAGCAGACGGGAGGGCAGGGTTGATGAGCAGTTCTTC. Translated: CASRREGRVDEQFF.

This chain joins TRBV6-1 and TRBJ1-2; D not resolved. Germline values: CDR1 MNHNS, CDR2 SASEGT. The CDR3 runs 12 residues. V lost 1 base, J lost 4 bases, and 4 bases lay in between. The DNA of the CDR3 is TGTGCCAGCAGTGAAGTCGGCTATGGCTACACCTTC. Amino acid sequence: CASSEVGYGYTF.

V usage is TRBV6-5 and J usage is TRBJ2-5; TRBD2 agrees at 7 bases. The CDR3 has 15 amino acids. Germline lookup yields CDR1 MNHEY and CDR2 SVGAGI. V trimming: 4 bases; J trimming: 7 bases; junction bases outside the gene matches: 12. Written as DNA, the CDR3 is TGTGCCAGCAGTTCGGTATCAGGGAGGGGAGCGACCCAGTACTTC. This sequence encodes CASSSVSGRGATQYF.

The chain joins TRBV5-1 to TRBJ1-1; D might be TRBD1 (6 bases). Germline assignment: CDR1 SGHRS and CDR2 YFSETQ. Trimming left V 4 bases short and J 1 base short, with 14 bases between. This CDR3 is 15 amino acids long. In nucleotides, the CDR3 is TGCGCCAGCAGCCCTTTAACGACAGGGAACACTGAAGCTTTCTTT. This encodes CASSPLTTGNTEAFF. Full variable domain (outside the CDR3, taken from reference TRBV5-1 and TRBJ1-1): KAGVTQTPRYLIKTRGQQVTLSCSPISGHRSVSWYQQTPGQGLQFLFEYFSETQRNKGNFPGRFSGRQFSNSRSEMNVSTLELGDSALYLCASSPLTTGNTEAFFGQGTRLTVV.

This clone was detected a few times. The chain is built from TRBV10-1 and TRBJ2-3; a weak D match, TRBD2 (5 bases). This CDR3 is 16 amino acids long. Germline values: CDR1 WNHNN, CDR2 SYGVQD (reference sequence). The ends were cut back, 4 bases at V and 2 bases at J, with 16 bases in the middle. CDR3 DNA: TGCGCCAGCAGTGGAAGGGCGGCAGCGGTCACAGATACGCAGTATTTT. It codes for CASSGRAAAVTDTQYF.